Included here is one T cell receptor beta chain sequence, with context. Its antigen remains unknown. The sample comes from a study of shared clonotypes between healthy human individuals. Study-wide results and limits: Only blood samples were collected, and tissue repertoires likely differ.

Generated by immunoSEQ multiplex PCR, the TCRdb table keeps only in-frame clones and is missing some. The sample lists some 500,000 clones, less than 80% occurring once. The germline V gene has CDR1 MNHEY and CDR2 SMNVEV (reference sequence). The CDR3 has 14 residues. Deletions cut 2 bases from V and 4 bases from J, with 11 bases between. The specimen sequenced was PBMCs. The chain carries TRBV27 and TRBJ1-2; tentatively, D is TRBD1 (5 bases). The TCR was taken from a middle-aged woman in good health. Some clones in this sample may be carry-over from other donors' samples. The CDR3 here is CASSLMAGLYGYTF. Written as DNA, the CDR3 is TGTGCCAGCAGTTTAATGGCAGGGCTCTATGGCTACACCTTC.